Below are 10 T cell receptor beta chains sequenced from a single sample in a study of cytomegalovirus exposure and HLA in healthy donors. Primers included in the PCR were 60 Vbeta and 13 Jbeta primers. Measured with immunoSEQ multiplex PCR; TCRdb has only the in-frame clones, and not every one. The sample has about 160,000 clones, about 80% seen once. The sequenced material came from PBMCs. The source of these receptors is a man younger than 45 in good health and CMV-seronegative.

This clone occurred a few times. This chain joins TRBV18 and TRBJ1-6; 7 nucleotides match TRBD1. J lost 7 bases, V lost 5 bases, and 5 bases had no gene match. The CDR3 runs 14 residues. In germline, CDR1 is KGHSH, CDR2 LQKENI. CDR3 residues: CASSVGQENSPLHF. CDR3 nucleotides: TGTGCCAGCTCAGTAGGACAGGAAAATTCACCCCTCCACTTT.

This clone showed up just a few times. The chain is built from TRBV11-2 and TRBJ1-2, with D perhaps TRBD1 (6 bases). Deletions cut 3 bases from V and 7 bases from J, with 9 bases between. Per the germline V gene, CDR1 is SGHAT and CDR2 is FQNNGV. This CDR3 is built from 12 residues. CDR3 in DNA: TGTGCCAGCAGCTTGACAGGCCCTGGCTACACCTTC. It codes for CASSLTGPGYTF.

V and J are TRBV7-3 and TRBJ1-6; D unresolved. CDR1 is SGHTA and CDR2 is FQGTGA in the germline V gene. V was clipped by 2 bases and J by 9 bases, with 8 bases between them. The CDR3 is 13 amino acids. The chain's CDR3 is CASSLGSFSPLHF. The CDR3 region has the DNA TGTGCCAGCAGCTTAGGCTCCTTTTCACCCCTCCACTTT.

About this clone: One end of the junction fails to match germline, which may point to a read error. The chain is built from TRBV7-9 and TRBJ2-7; 9 positions agree with TRBD1. CDR3 size: 11 residues. Germline V gene sequence: CDR1 SEHNR, CDR2 FQNEAQ (reference sequence). The CDR3 coding sequence is TGTGCCAGCAGCGACGACAGGGGGGACGCTTTC. Protein product: CASSDDRGDAF.

The CDR3 sequence: CATGQGQGTTEAFF. DNA of the CDR3: TGTGCCACCGGACAGGGGCAGGGGACCACTGAAGCTTTCTTT. The rearrangement links TRBV6-5 to TRBJ1-1; 9 bases agree with TRBD1. This CDR3 has 14 amino acids. The germline gives CDR1 MNHEY, CDR2 SVGAGI. V lost 10 bases and J lost 4; bases outside the gene matches: 10.

This clone was observed once. The chain recombines TRBV11-2 with TRBJ2-2; unclear D gene. This CDR3 is built from 12 residues. The V end was cut by 1 base, the J end by 6 bases, with 3 bases between. Germline V gives CDR1 SGHAT, CDR2 FQNNGV. CDR3 in amino acids: CASSLASGELFF. The DNA for the CDR3 is TGTGCCAGCAGCTTAGCGTCCGGGGAGCTGTTTTTT. Full variable domain (missing parts from reference TRBV11-2 and TRBJ2-2): EAGVAQSPRYKIIEKRQSVAFWCNPISGHATLYWYQQILGQGPKLLIQFQNNGVVDDSQLPKDRFSAERLKGVDSTLKIQPAKLEDSAVYLCASSLASGELFFGEGSRLTVL.

The gene calls are TRBV27 and TRBJ1-1; D remains ambiguous. This CDR3 spans 15 amino acids. Germline V lookup: CDR1 MNHEY, CDR2 SMNVEV (reference sequence). The V and J ends lost 4 bases and 6 bases respectively, with 18 bases between them. CDR3 sequence (DNA): TGTGCCAGCAGTTCACTCCCCCCCGGGAGGTCTGAAGCTTTCTTT. Protein product: CASSSLPPGRSEAFF.

This sequence joins TRBV9 and TRBJ1-1; 8 positions agree with TRBD1. J was trimmed by 12 bases and V by 0 bases; bases with no gene match: 7. The CDR3 is 13 residues long. CDR1 SGDLS and CDR2 YYNGEE come from the germline V gene. CDR3 residues: CASSVVGGQDTFF. CDR3 bases: TGTGCCAGCAGCGTAGTAGGGGGACAGGATACTTTCTTT.

The chain has TRBV4-1 and TRBJ2-7; no clear D. Germline V gene data show CDR1 as MGHRA and CDR2 as YSYEKL. This CDR3 comprises 19 residues. V shed 0 bases and J shed 3 bases, with 24 bases lying between them. The CDR3 DNA reads TGCGCCAGCAGCCAAGACATGGTCAGGCTAAGAAAGGTGTTCTACGAGCAGTACTTC. This encodes CASSQDMVRLRKVFYEQYF.

The chain recombines TRBV28 with TRBJ1-1; D might be TRBD1 (5 bases). The CDR3 loop spans 13 amino acids. Trimming pared 6 bases from V and 6 bases from J, leaving 14 bases between. CDR1 and CDR2 from the germline V gene are MDHEN and SYDVKM. Here the CDR3 reads CASSRDAPPEAFF. The CDR3 DNA reads TGTGCCAGCAGCAGGGATGCACCCCCTGAAGCTTTCTTT.